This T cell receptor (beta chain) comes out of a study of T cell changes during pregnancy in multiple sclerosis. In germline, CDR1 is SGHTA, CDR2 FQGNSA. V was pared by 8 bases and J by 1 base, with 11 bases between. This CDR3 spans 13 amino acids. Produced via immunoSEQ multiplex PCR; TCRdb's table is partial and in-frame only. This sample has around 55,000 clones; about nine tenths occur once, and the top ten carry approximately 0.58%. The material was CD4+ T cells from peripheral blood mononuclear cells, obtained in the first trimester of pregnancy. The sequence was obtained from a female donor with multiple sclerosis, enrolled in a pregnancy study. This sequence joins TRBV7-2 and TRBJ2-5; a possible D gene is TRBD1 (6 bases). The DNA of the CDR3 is TGTGCCAGCTGTGTAGGGGGCCAAGAGACCCAGTACTTC. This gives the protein CASCVGGQETQYF.